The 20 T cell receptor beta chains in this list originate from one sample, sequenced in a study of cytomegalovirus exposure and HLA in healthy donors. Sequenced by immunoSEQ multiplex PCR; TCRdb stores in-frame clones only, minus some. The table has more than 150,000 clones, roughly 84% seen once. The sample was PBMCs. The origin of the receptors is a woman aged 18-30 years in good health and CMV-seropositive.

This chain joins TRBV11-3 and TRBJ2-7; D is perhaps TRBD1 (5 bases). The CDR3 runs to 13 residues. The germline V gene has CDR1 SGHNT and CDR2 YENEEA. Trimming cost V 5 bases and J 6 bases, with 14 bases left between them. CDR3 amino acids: CASSLTQDSEQYF. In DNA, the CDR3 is TGTGCCAGCAGCCTGACCCAAGACAGCGAGCAGTACTTC.

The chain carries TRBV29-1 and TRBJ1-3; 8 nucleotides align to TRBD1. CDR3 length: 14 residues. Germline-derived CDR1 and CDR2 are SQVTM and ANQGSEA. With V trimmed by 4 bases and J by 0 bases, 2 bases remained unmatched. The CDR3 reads CSVADRASGNTIYF. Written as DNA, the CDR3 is TGCAGCGTTGCGGACAGGGCCTCTGGAAACACCATATATTTT. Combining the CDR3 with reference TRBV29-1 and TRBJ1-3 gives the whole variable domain SAVISQKPSRDICQRGTSLTIQCQVDSQVTMMFWYRQQPGQSLTLIATANQGSEATYESGFVIDKFPISRPNLTFSTLTVSNMSPEDSSIYLCSVADRASGNTIYFGEGSWLTVV.

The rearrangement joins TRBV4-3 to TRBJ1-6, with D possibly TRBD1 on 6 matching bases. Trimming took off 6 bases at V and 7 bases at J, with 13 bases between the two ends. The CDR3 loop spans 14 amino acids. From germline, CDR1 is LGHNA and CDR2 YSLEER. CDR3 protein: CASRSNQGNSPLHF. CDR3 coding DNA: TGCGCCAGCAGGAGCAACCAGGGGAATTCACCCCTCCACTTT.

The CDR3 DNA sequence: TGTGCCACCAGCAGAGCTTCCGGACAGGCCTACGAGCAGTACTTC. Protein sequence: CATSRASGQAYEQYF. The chain joins TRBV15 to TRBJ2-7; TRBD1 matches 7 bases. The ends lost 1 base at V and 2 bases at J; junction bases unmatched: 5. The CDR3 spans 15 residues. Germline V CDR1 and CDR2: LNHNV, YYDKDF (reference sequence).

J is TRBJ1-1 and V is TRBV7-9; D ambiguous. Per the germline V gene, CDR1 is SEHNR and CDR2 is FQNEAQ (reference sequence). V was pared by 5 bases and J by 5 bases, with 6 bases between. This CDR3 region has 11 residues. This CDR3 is CASSPQTEAFF. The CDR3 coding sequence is TGTGCCAGCAGCCCCCAAACTGAAGCTTTCTTT. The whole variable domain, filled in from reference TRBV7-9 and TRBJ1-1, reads DTGVSQNPRHKITKRGQNVTFRCDPISEHNRLYWYRQTLGQGPEFLTYFQNEAQLEKSRLLSDRFSAERPKGSFSTLEIQRTEQGDSAMYLCASSPQTEAFFGQGTRLTVV.

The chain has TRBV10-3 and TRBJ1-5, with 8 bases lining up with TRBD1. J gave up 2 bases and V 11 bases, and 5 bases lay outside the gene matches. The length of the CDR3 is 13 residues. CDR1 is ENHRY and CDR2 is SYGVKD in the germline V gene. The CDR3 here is CAVQGGGNQPQHF. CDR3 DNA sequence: TGTGCCGTACAGGGGGGAGGCAATCAGCCCCAGCATTTT.

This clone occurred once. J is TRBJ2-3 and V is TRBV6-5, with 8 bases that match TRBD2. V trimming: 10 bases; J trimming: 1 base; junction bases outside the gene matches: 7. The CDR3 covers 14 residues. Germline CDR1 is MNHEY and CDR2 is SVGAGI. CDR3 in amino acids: CANPSGGGTDTQYF. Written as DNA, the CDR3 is TGTGCCAACCCGAGCGGGGGTGGCACAGATACGCAGTATTTT.

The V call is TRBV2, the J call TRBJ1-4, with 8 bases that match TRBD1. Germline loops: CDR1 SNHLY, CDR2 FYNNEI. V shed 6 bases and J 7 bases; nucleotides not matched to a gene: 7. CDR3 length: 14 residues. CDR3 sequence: CASRAGGFGEKLFF. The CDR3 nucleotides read TGTGCCAGCAGAGCAGGGGGCTTCGGTGAAAAACTGTTTTTT. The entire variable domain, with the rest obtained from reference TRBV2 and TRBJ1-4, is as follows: EPEVTQTPSHQVTQMGQEVILRCVPISNHLYFYWYRQILGQKVEFLVSFYNNEISEKSEIFDDQFSVERPDGSNFTLKIRSTKLEDSAMYFCASRAGGFGEKLFFGSGTQLSVL.

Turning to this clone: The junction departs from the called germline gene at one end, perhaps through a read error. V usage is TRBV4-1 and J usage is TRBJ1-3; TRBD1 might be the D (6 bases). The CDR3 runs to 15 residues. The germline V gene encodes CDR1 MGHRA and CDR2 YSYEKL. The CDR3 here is CASSPRGHPGNTIYF. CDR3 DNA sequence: TGCGCCAGCAGCCCCCGGGGACACCCTGGGAACACCATATATTTT.

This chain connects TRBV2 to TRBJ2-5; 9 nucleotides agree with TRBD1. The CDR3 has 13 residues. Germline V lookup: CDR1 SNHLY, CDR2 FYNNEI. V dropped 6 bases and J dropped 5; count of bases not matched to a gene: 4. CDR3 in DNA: TGTGCCAGCAGACAGGGGGCCCGTGAGACCCAGTACTTC. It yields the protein CASRQGARETQYF. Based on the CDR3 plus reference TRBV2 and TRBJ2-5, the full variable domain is EPEVTQTPSHQVTQMGQEVILRCVPISNHLYFYWYRQILGQKVEFLVSFYNNEISEKSEIFDDQFSVERPDGSNFTLKIRSTKLEDSAMYFCASRQGARETQYFGPGTRLLVL.

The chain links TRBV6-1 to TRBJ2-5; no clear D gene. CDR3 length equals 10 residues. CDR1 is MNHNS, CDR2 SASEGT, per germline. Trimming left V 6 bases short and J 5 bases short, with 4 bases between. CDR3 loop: CASREETQYF. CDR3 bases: TGTGCCAGCAGGGAGGAGACCCAGTACTTC.

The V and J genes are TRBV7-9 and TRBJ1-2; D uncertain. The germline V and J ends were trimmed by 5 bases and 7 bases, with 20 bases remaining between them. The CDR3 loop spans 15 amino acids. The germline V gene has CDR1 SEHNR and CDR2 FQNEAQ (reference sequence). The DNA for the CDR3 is TGTGCCAGCAGCCAAGACCAGGTTGGCGAGAGTGGCTACACCTTC. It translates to CASSQDQVGESGYTF. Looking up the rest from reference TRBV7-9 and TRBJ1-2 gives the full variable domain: DTGVSQNPRHKITKRGQNVTFRCDPISEHNRLYWYRQTLGQGPEFLTYFQNEAQLEKSRLLSDRFSAERPKGSFSTLEIQRTEQGDSAMYLCASSQDQVGESGYTFGSGTRLTVV.

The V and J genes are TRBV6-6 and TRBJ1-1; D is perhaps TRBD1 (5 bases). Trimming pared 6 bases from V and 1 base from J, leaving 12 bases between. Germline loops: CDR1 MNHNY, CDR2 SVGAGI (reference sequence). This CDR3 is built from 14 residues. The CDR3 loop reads CASRGLVGNTEAFF. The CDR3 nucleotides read TGTGCCAGCAGGGGACTTGTGGGGAACACTGAAGCTTTCTTT.

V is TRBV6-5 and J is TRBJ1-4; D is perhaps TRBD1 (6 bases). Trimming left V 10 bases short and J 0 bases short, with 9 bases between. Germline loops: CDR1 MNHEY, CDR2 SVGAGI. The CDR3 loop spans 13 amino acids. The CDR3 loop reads CATGQPTNEKLFF. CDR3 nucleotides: TGTGCCACCGGACAGCCAACTAATGAAAAACTGTTTTTT.

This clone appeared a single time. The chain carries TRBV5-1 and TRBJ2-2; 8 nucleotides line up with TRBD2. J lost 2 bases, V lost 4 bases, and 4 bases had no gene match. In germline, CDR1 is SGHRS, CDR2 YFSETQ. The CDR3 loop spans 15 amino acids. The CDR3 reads CASSGSGGNTGELFF. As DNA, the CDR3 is TGCGCCAGCAGCGGGAGCGGGGGAAACACCGGGGAGCTGTTTTTT.

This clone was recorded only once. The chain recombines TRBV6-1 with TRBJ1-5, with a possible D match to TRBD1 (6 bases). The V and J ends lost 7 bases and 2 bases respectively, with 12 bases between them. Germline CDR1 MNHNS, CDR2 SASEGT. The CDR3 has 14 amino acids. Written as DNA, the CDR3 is TGTGCCAGCAACAGGGACGGGCGCAATCAGCCCCAGCATTTT. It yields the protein CASNRDGRNQPQHF.

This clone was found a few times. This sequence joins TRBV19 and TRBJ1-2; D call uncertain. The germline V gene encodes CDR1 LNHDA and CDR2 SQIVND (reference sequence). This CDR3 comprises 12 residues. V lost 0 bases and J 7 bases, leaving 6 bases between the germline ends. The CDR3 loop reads CASSIESSGYTF. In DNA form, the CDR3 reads TGTGCCAGTAGTATAGAATCCTCTGGCTACACCTTC. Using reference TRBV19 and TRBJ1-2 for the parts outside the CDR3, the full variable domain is DGGITQSPKYLFRKEGQNVTLSCEQNLNHDAMYWYRQDPGQGLRLIYYSQIVNDFQKGDIAEGYSVSREKKESFPLTVTSAQKNPTAFYLCASSIESSGYTFGSGTRLTVV.

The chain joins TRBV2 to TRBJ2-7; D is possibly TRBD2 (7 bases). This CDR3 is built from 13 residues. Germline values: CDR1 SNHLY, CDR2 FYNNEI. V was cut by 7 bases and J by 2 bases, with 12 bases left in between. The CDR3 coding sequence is TGTGCCAGCAACGGGGGGCCGACCTACGAGCAGTACTTC. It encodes CASNGGPTYEQYF.

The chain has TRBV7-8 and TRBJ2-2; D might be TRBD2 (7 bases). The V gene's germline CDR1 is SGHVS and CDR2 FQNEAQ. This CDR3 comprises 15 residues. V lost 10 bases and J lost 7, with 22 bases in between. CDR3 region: CATLSREGVGGELFF. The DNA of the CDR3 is TGTGCCACCCTTTCAAGGGAGGGGGTTGGCGGGGAGCTGTTTTTT. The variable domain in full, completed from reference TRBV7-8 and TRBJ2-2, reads GAGVSQSPRYKVAKRGQDVALRCDPISGHVSLFWYQQALGQGPEFLTYFQNEAQLDKSGLPSDRFFAERPEGSVSTLKIQRTQQEDSAVYLCATLSREGVGGELFFGEGSRLTVL.

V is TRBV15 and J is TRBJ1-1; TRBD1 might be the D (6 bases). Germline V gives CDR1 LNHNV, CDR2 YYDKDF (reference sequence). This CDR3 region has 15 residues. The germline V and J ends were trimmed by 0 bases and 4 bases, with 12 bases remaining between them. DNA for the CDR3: TGTGCCACCAGCAGAGATCTGGCAGGGGCCACTGAAGCTTTCTTT. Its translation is CATSRDLAGATEAFF.